This T cell receptor beta chain originates from a study of cytomegalovirus exposure and HLA in healthy donors (dated by TCRdb to between 2016 and 2019). The study in broad terms: According to an earlier analysis of a few hundred of the donors, about 179 million T cells yielded 100 million or so unique TCR beta sequences and approximately 300 Gb of sequence data. An early release that covered approximately 600 HLA-typed donors contained about 290 gigabases of sequencing data and some 87 million unique TCR sequences. Of the 300 to 450 genotyped donors, approximately 82% fell in the genetic ancestry cluster associated with self-reported Caucasian donors. The study was designed to test whether signatures of past pathogen exposure could be identified by cataloging public T cell receptors. The T cell repertoires of about 700 subjects were profiled by immunosequencing and related to cytomegalovirus serostatus. In addition to the first cohort of roughly 670 subjects, a separate validation cohort of about 120 different subjects was used. To predict cytomegalovirus infection status, the study combined high-throughput TCR immunosequencing, statistical association of individual TCRs with disease status, and machine learning. A later analysis re-analyzed previously published TCR beta repertoires from approximately 700 donors and added high-resolution HLA genotyping to study TCR occurrence patterns. In the later analysis, no new phenotypic data were used to find candidate immune exposures; instead, reliance was placed on TCR beta sequences and their occurrence across donors. An earlier analysis of several hundred of the donors applied high-throughput TCR beta sequencing to assess whether each TCR beta V gene segment acted as functional or pseudogenic. Donor age, sex, ethnicity and CMV serostatus were compiled together with the repertoire data. Genome-wide SNP genotypes for about 60% of the 666 donors were used in a later genetic analysis, which treated that subset as a discovery cohort. All discovery cohort repertoires had been generated on a single sequencing platform. HLA typing included class I and class II loci at four-digit resolution. The number of typed donors differed by locus: roughly 629-630 for A, B, C, DRB1 and DQB1; approximately 520 for DQA1; over 600 for DPA1; and around 490 for DPB1. About five DR-DQ haplotypes were treated as single units for association and clustering because of strong linkage in the cohort. Among some 400 genotyped donors of the cohort, an average of about 240,000 unique TCR beta nucleotide sequences were sequenced per donor, roughly 20% of them non-productive. Overall study outcomes, separate from this receptor: A further reported finding was that TCR beta sequences accurately predicted the HLA-A and HLA-B alleles for most subjects in the first cohort. Correlated functional status among segregating V segments might be attributable to linkage disequilibrium, but an unknown experimental factor could not be ruled out. The classifier was reported to diagnose cytomegalovirus status with high specificity and sensitivity in both the original and validation cohorts. In this cohort, only TCR beta chains were sequenced, and detectable features were limited by the absence of alpha or paired-chain data. The study listed 150 to 200 TCR beta chains as associated with cytomegalovirus. Because counts were too low, about 15 rarely observed V segments, including chromosome 9 orphons, were left out of the earlier analysis of about 620 of the donors. In an earlier analysis of about 600 of the donors, most TCR beta V segments appeared in productive rearrangements about 87% or about 30% of the time, broadly matching IMGT annotations. In vitro tests confirmed that three of the cytomegalovirus-associated TCR beta chains recognize cytomegalovirus antigens. A cluster of highly shared sequence variants was judged likely to represent a technical artifact of the sequencing pipeline. Across donors, most TCR sequences were observed very rarely, whereas some public TCRs were present in many individuals. For the cohort, immune exposure information was limited to CMV serostatus. A later genetic analysis associated a missense DCLRE1C variant with V-gene and J-gene trimming of TCR beta chains, and an independent cohort replicated the association. The authors suggested that the approach could potentially be extended to other disease states and immunological phenotypes. Because HLA typing was missing for some donors at each locus, association tests included only the typed subset. Specific HLA alleles were associated with 15,000 to 20,000 TCR beta sequences at a false discovery rate of 0.05 in a later analysis. Roughly uniform sequencing depth across donors was assumed in presence/absence analyses, although this assumption may not hold. Several of the top co-occurrence clusters appeared to be linked to parvovirus B19, influenza, CMV and Epstein-Barr virus, according to a later analysis. In a later analysis, most CMV-associated TCR beta chains were found to appear HLA-restricted, with HLA associations seemingly driven largely by CMV exposure. In a later genetic analysis, fewer N-insertions in productive TCRs were reported among donors in an Asian-associated ancestry cluster than the 666-donor mean. Compared with equally common non-associated chains, HLA-associated TCR beta chains in a later analysis were more clonally expanded and had lower generation probabilities. A later analysis found that TCR association rates varied across HLA loci, with DRB1 alleles showing the most associated TCRs and HLA-C alleles the fewest. Assigning TCR associations to individual alleles was difficult when HLA alleles, especially DR and DQ, strongly co-occurred.

Library prep was done by the immunoSEQ multiplex PCR assay. For the multiplex PCR, a mixture combining 60 forward primers for TCR Vbeta segments and 13 reverse primers for TCR Jbeta segments was used. The CDR3 region of rearranged TCR beta genes was amplified from genomic DNA by a multiplex PCR assay. Amplified TCR beta libraries were sequenced as 87-base-pair reads on the Illumina HiSeq System. In the authors' own workflow: A later analysis counted tens of millions of unique TCR beta chains across the 640 or so repertoires, and roughly 9.9 million of these chains were shared by at least two donors. Raw reads were error-corrected and collapsed into unique sequences by a nearest-neighbor algorithm in which closely related sequences were merged to remove PCR and sequencing errors. Alignment of CDR3 sequences to IMGT reference sequences was used to assign V, D and J gene segments. Each retained sequence needed at least a six-nucleotide match to both a V gene segment and a J gene segment. A rearrangement was called productive if the CDR3 had no stop codons and remained in frame with V and J, and every other rearrangement was called non-productive. CDR3 was defined according to IMGT convention as the region running from the second conserved V-encoded cysteine to the conserved J-encoded phenylalanine. The earlier analysis of about 640 of the donors excluded any sequence lacking an unambiguous match to a single V gene segment. An earlier analysis of about 600 of the donors called V segments functional above 56.7% productive rearrangements and segregating when the between-donor standard deviation exceeded 5%. A statistical classification framework was developed to diagnose cytomegalovirus status using the catalog of TCR beta chain sequences. V and J gene assignment, in a later analysis, came from comparing TCR nucleotide sequences with IMGT/GENE-DB human TR gene sequences. In a later analysis, CDR3 sequences and most-parsimonious VDJ recombination scenarios were assigned using the TCRdist pipeline. In a later analysis, every TCR beta chain was defined by the combination of its CDR3 amino acid sequence and its V-gene family, and reads without a unique V-gene family were dropped. To address suspected cross-contamination and a sequencing artifact, a later analysis removed some 620 highly shared, low-generation-probability nucleotide sequences. For each public chain, a later analysis derived a clonal expansion index from normalized ranks of inferred template counts within each repertoire. In a later analysis, generation probabilities were computed using a VDJ recombination model fitted to out-of-frame rearrangements, and the results were checked against IGoR. In a later analysis, TCR-TCR, TCR-HLA and TCR-CMV co-occurrence was scored with hypergeometric tests, and a repertoire-size bias correction was applied to TCR pairs. In a later analysis, false discovery rates were estimated by permuting HLA or CMV assignments 20 times. In a later analysis, co-occurring TCRs were grouped using DBSCAN, and TCRdist sequence similarity was added for clustering within HLA-allele-positive subsets. Co-occurrence clustering excluded repertoires with fewer than 30,000 or more than 120,000 public chains, plus five with anomalous nucleotide sharing. TCRdb carries this immuneACCESS record with in-frame sequences only. Its versions omit some clonotypes, under half of them owing to an unresolved V gene in the studies checked, with the rest unexplained. V and J calls and clone size follow that table, whereas D and trimming were derived from the DNA. Across this sample there are approximately 150,000 clones, with about three quarters seen only once. 1.2% to 1.5% of the sample rests with the top ten.

In total, approximately 610 healthy bone marrow donors made up the cohort. At the time of sampling, all cohort members were nominally healthy, though unrecorded immune exposures were likely present. The donor tested CMV seropositive, placing the donor among the 289 seropositive members of the cohort. A peripheral blood sample was provided by each donor, and peripheral blood mononuclear cells were used for TCR beta sequencing. Genomic DNA extraction from the blood cell samples was performed with the Qiagen DNeasy Blood Extraction Kit. This clone was observed a single time. The target of this receptor is not known. No much larger clone exists at a distance of one base, and base qualities are not known. This receptor was identified in a woman in her twenties or thirties in good health and CMV-seropositive. Sequencing was carried out using PBMCs.

Here the CDR3 is given as CAWSPNFEAFF. The DNA sequence follows: TGTGCCTGGAGTCCAAACTTTGAAGCTTTCTTT. This sequence uses TRBV30 and TRBJ1-1; the D gene cannot be resolved reliably. The germline V gene encodes CDR1 GTSNPN and CDR2 SVGIG (reference sequence). The CDR3 goes from the cysteine to the phenylalanine over 11 residues. The retained sequence is limited to the CDR3, 33 bases, with the frame set at the first base. V loses 2 bases of germline sequence and J loses 7 bases, and the interval between the two ends is 8 bases. The full variable domain, with segments outside the CDR3 supplied by the reference TRBV30 and TRBJ1-1 proteins, appears as SQTIHQWPATLVQPVGSPLSLECTVEGTSNPNLYWYRQAAGRGLQLLFYSVGIGQISSEVPQNLSASRPQDRQFILSSKKLLLSDSGFYLCAWSPNFEAFFGQGTRLTVV.